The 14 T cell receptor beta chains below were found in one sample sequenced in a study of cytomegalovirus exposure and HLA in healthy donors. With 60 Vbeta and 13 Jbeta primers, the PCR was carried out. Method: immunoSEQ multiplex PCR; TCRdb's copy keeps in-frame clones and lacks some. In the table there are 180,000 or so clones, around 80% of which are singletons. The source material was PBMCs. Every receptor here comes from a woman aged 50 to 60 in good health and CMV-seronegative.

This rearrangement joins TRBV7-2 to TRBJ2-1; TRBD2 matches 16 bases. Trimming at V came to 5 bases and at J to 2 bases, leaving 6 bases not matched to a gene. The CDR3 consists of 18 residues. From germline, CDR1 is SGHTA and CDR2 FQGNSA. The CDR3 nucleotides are TGTGCCAGCAGCCTTGGGACTAGCGGGGGGGCGACCTACAATGAGCAGTTCTTC. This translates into CASSLGTSGGATYNEQFF.

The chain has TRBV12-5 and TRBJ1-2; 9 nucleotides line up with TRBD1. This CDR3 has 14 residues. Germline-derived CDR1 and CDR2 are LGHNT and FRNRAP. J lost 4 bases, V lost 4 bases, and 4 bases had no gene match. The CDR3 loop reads CASGSGQGTYGYTF. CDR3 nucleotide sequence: TGTGCTAGTGGTTCTGGACAGGGGACCTATGGCTACACCTTC.

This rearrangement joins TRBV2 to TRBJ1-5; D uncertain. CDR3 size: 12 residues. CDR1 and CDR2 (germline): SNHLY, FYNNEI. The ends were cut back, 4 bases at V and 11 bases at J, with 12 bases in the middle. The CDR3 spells CASSGSAQTQHF. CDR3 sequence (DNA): TGTGCCAGCAGTGGTTCCGCACAGACCCAGCATTTT.

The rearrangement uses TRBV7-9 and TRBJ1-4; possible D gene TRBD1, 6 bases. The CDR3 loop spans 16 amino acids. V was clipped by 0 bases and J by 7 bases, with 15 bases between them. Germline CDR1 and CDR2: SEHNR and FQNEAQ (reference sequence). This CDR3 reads CASSLALDRIAEKLFF. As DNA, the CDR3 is TGTGCCAGCAGCTTAGCGCTCGACAGGATAGCTGAAAAACTGTTTTTT.

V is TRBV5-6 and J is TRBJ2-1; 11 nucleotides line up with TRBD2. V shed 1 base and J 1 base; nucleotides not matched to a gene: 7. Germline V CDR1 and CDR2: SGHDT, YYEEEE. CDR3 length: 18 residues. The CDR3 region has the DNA TGTGCCAGCAGCTTGTGGAGACGACTAGCGGGATCCTACAATGAGCAGTTCTTC. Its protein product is CASSLWRRLAGSYNEQFF.

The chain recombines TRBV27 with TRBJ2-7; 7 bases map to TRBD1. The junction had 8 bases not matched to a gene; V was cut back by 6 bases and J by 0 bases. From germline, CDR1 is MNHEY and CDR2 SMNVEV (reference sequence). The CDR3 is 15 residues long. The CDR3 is CASSSRTGSSYEQYF. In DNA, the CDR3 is TGTGCCAGCAGCTCCCGGACAGGCAGCTCCTACGAGCAGTACTTC.

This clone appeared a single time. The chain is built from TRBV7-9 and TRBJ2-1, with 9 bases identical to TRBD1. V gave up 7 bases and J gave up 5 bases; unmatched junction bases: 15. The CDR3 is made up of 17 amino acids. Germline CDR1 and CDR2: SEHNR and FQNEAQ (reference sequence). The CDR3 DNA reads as TGTGCCAGCACCCCCGGCCCGGACAGGGGATCCGACAATGAGCAGTTCTTC. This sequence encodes CASTPGPDRGSDNEQFF. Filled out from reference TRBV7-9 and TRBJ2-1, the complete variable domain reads DTGVSQNPRHKITKRGQNVTFRCDPISEHNRLYWYRQTLGQGPEFLTYFQNEAQLEKSRLLSDRFSAERPKGSFSTLEIQRTEQGDSAMYLCASTPGPDRGSDNEQFFGPGTRLTVL.

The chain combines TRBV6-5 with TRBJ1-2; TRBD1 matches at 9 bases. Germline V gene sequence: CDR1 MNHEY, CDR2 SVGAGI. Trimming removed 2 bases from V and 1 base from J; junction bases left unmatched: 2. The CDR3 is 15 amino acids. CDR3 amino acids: CASSYRDRVNYGYTF. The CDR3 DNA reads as TGTGCCAGCAGTTACCGGGACAGGGTTAACTATGGCTACACCTTC.

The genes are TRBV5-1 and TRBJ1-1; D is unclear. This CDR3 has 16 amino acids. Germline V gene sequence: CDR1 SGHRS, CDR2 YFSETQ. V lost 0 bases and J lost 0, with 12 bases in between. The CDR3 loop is CASSLERARLNTEAFF. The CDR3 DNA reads TGCGCCAGCAGCTTGGAGAGGGCGAGACTGAACACTGAAGCTTTCTTT.

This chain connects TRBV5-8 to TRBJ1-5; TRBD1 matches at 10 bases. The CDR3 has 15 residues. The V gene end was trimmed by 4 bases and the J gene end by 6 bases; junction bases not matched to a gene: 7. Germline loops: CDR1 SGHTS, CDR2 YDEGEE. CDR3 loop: CASSPGQGGIQPQHF. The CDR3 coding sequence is TGTGCCAGCAGCCCAGGACAGGGGGGTATTCAGCCCCAGCATTTT. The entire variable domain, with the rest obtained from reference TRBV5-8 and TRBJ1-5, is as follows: EAGVTQSPTHLIKTRGQQATLRCSPISGHTSVYWYQQALGLGLQFLLWYDEGEERNRGNFPPRFSGRQFPNYSSELNVNALELEDSALYLCASSPGQGGIQPQHFGDGTRLSIL.

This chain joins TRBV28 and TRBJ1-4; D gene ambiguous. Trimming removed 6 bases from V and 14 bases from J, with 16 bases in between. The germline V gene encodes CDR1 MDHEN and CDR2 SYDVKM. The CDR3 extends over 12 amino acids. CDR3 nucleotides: TGTGCCAGCAGCCGAAAGACGCGGGTCCTGTTTTTT. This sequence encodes CASSRKTRVLFF.

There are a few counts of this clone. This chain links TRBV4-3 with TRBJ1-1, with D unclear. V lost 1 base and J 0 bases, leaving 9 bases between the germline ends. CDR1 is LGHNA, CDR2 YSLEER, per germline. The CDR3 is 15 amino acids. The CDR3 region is CASSQGRSLNTEAFF. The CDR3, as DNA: TGCGCCAGCAGCCAAGGTAGGAGTCTGAACACTGAAGCTTTCTTT.

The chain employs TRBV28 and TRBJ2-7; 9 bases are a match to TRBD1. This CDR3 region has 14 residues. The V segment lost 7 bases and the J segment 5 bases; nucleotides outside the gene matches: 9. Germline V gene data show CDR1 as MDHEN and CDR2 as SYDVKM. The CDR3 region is CASKTGGMVDEQYF. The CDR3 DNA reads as TGTGCCAGCAAGACAGGGGGGATGGTGGACGAGCAGTACTTC.

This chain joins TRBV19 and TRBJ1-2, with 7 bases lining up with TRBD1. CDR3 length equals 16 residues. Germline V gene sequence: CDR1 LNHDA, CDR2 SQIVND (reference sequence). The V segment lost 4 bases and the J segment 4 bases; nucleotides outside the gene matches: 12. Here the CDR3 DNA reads TGTGCCAGTAGTACTCGGACAGGACCCTTTGGCTATGGCTACACCTTC. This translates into CASSTRTGPFGYGYTF.